These 9 T cell receptor beta chains came from one sample sequenced in a study of blood T cell repertoires in COVID-19. Measured with immunoSEQ multiplex PCR; TCRdb has only the in-frame clones, and not every one. The sample carries 150,000 to 200,000 clones, roughly three quarters recorded once. Sequencing used peripheral blood. The receptors originated from a man aged 55-75 years with active or convalescent COVID-19.

The genes are TRBV9 and TRBJ2-6; a possible D gene is TRBD2 (5 bases). Trimming took 0 bases from V and 0 from J, leaving 10 bases between them. This CDR3 spans 17 amino acids. Germline CDR1 and CDR2: SGDLS and YYNGEE. The CDR3: CASSVVSLASGANVLTF. The CDR3 nucleotides read TGTGCCAGCAGCGTAGTCTCCCTAGCCTCTGGGGCCAACGTCCTGACTTTC.

This rearrangement joins TRBV9 to TRBJ1-5, with 8 bases that match TRBD1. V lost 7 bases and J lost 2; bases outside the gene matches: 5. There are 14 residues in the CDR3. Per the germline V gene, CDR1 is SGDLS and CDR2 is YYNGEE. DNA for the CDR3: TGTGCCAGCGGACAGGGTTTCGGCAATCAGCCCCAGCATTTT. It translates to CASGQGFGNQPQHF.

The chain joins TRBV2 to TRBJ1-1; weak D call: TRBD1 (5 bases). CDR3 length: 15 residues. From germline, CDR1 is SNHLY and CDR2 FYNNEI. Trimming shortened V by 4 bases and J by 4 bases, and 16 bases separated the two germline ends. The CDR3 here is CASSGYRLESTEAFF. CDR3 coding DNA: TGTGCCAGCAGTGGTTACAGGTTAGAGAGCACTGAAGCTTTCTTT.

V gene TRBV6-6 combines with J gene TRBJ1-1, with 10 bases fitting TRBD1. The CDR3 sequence is 16 residues long. V lost 2 bases, J lost 2 bases, and 5 bases stayed unmatched. CDR1 MNHNY and CDR2 SVGAGI come from the germline V gene (reference sequence). CDR3 amino acids: CASSYPGTGVNTEAFF. For the CDR3, the DNA is TGTGCCAGCAGTTACCCTGGGACAGGGGTAAACACTGAAGCTTTCTTT.

This clone was seen a handful of times. V gene TRBV4-1 combines with J gene TRBJ2-7; the D gene is possibly TRBD2 (5 bases). The CDR3 has 13 residues. V lost 4 bases and J 3 bases, leaving 10 bases between the germline ends. Germline V lookup: CDR1 MGHRA, CDR2 YSYEKL. CDR3 residues: CASSRTEGYEQYF. Here the CDR3 DNA reads TGCGCCAGCAGCCGGACCGAGGGCTACGAGCAGTACTTC.

This clone was detected once. The chain recombines TRBV27 with TRBJ2-7; D is undetermined. This CDR3 is built from 12 residues. Between the trimmed V and J ends, which lost 8 bases and 2 bases, there was a span of 10 bases. Germline V lookup: CDR1 MNHEY, CDR2 SMNVEV (reference sequence). The CDR3 sequence: CASGLTPYEQYF. CDR3 nucleotide sequence: TGTGCCAGCGGGCTAACCCCCTACGAGCAGTACTTC.

This clone has only one observation. The chain uses TRBV5-1 and TRBJ2-3; TRBD1 matches 7 bases. Germline values: CDR1 SGHRS, CDR2 YFSETQ. V was clipped by 4 bases and J by 1 base; unmatched bases: 6. CDR3 size: 15 residues. CDR3 bases: TGCGCCAGCAGCGTACAGGGGATGGGCACAGATACGCAGTATTTT. It codes for CASSVQGMGTDTQYF.

V gene TRBV7-6 combines with J gene TRBJ2-3, with 7 nucleotides matching TRBD1. The CDR3 spans 15 residues. J was trimmed by 3 bases and V by 5 bases; bases with no gene match: 8. Germline-derived CDR1 and CDR2 are SGHVS and FNYEAQ. The DNA for the CDR3 is TGTGCCAGCAGCCCAGACGACAGGGCTACAGATACGCAGTATTTT. Translation: CASSPDDRATDTQYF.

The V call is TRBV5-5, the J call TRBJ1-2; 9 bases match TRBD1. The V segment lost 3 bases and the J segment 5 bases; nucleotides outside the gene matches: 8. Per germline, CDR1 SGHKS and CDR2 YYEKEE (reference sequence). This CDR3 region has 15 residues. The DNA of the CDR3 is TGTGCCAGCAGCTACCGGGACAGGGCAACTTATGGCTACACCTTC. Protein product: CASSYRDRATYGYTF.